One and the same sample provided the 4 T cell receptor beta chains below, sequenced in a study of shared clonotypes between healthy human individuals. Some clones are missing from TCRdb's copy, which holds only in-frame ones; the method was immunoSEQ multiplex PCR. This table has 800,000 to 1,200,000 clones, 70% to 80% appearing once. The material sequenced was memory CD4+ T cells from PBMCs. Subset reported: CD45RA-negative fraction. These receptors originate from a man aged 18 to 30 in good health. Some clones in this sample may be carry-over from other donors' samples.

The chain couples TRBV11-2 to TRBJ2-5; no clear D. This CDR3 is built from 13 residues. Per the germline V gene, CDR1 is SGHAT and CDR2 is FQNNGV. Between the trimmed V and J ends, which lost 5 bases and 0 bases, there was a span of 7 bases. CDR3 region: CASSLGDQETQYF. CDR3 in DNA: TGTGCCAGCAGCCTTGGGGACCAAGAGACCCAGTACTTC.

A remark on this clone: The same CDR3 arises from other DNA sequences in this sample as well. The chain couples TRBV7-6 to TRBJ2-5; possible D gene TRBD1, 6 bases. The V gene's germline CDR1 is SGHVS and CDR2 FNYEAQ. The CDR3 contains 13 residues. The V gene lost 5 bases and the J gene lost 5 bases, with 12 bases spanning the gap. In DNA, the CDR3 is TGTGCCAGCAGCCCCAGGGGCGGGGAGACCCAGTACTTC. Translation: CASSPRGGETQYF.

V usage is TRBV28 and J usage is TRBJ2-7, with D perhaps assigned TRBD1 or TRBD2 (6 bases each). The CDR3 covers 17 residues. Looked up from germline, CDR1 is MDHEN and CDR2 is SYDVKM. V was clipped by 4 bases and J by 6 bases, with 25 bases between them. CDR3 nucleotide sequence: TGTGCCAGCAGTTCCCCCCCGGTAGGGCACGGAGGGGGCGAGCAGTACTTC. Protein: CASSSPPVGHGGGEQYF.

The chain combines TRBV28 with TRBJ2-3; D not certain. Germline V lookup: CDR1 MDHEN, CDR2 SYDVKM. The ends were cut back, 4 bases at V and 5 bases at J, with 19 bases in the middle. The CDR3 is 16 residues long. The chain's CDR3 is CASSSPGRFRVDTQYF. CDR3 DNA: TGTGCCAGCAGTTCCCCCGGCAGGTTTAGGGTAGATACGCAGTATTTT.